The 29 T cell receptor beta chains listed next were all sequenced from one sample in a study of T cells in Graves' hyperthyroidism and ophthalmopathy. RNA transcripts were the template for amplifying TCR beta CDR3 regions. The TCR CDR3 first-round RT-PCR relied on the HTBI primer set. TCRdb itself ran the multiplex PCR reads through MiXCR, one entry per CDR3 protein. The sample carries 600,000 to 750,000 distinct CDR3 sequences, 17% recorded once. Sequencing was done on a sample of blood. The receptors derive from a man aged 45-60 years with Graves' hyperthyroidism.

V and J are TRBV19 and TRBJ2-5, with 9 nucleotides matching TRBD1. Germline CDR1 LNHDA, CDR2 SQIVND (reference sequence). The ends lost 1 base at V and 1 base at J; junction bases unmatched: 4. This CDR3 contains 16 residues. This CDR3 reads CASSIGTGDPQETQYF. DNA of the CDR3: TGTGCCAGTAGTATAGGGACAGGGGATCCCCAAGAGACCCAGTACTTC.

This clonotype was counted ten times or more. This chain links TRBV28 with TRBJ2-5; 9 bases map to TRBD1. The junction had 6 bases not matched to a gene; V was cut back by 5 bases and J by 5 bases. This CDR3 comprises 14 residues. The germline gives CDR1 MDHEN, CDR2 SYDVKM. The CDR3 region is CASSPTGQGETQYF. The CDR3, as DNA: TGTGCCAGCAGTCCGACCGGACAGGGGGAGACCCAGTACTTC.

The chain uses TRBV28 and TRBJ2-2; D ambiguous. Germline V gives CDR1 MDHEN, CDR2 SYDVKM. With 6 bases removed from V and 6 bases from J, the gap between germline ends came to 8 bases. The CDR3 has 12 residues. The CDR3 DNA is TGTGCCAGCAGAAAAACGGCCGGGGAGCTGTTTTTT. Translation gives CASRKTAGELFF.

This clonotype occurred a few times. V usage is TRBV3-1 and J usage is TRBJ1-5; the D gene is possibly TRBD1 (5 bases). Trimming stripped 1 base from V and 5 bases from J, with 12 bases between. The CDR3 sequence is 15 residues long. In germline, CDR1 is LGHDT, CDR2 YNNKEL (reference sequence). CDR3 DNA: TGTGCCAGCAGCCAAGTAACGGGGCCCGATCAGCCCCAGCATTTT. Protein sequence: CASSQVTGPDQPQHF.

This clonotype was observed many times. The chain carries TRBV28 and TRBJ2-1; 13 positions agree with TRBD2. Germline V CDR1 and CDR2: MDHEN, SYDVKM. Germline trimming cut 5 bases from V and 7 bases from J; bases unmatched to any gene: 5. This CDR3 has 15 amino acids. The DNA for the CDR3 is TGTGCCAGCAGTCCAACTAGCGGGAGGGTAAATGAGCAGTTCTTC. Its protein product is CASSPTSGRVNEQFF.

This clonotype was seen a few times. The CDR3 sequence: CASSYAPSGDGVSPLHF. CDR3 in DNA: TGTGCCAGCAGTTATGCCCCCTCTGGGGACGGGGTTTCACCCCTCCACTTT. The chain employs TRBV6-5 and TRBJ1-6; a possible D gene is TRBD1 (5 bases). Trimming cost V 3 bases and J 9 bases, with 21 bases left between them. This CDR3 has 17 residues. CDR1 MNHEY and CDR2 SVGAGI come from the germline V gene.

The V call is TRBV30, the J call TRBJ1-1; TRBD1 is a possible D gene (6 bases). The germline V gene has CDR1 GTSNPN and CDR2 SVGIG (reference sequence). The CDR3 covers 11 residues. V was shortened by 8 bases and J by 11 bases, with 18 bases between the two germline ends. CDR3 DNA sequence: TGTGCCCTCCAGGGGCGGGGGGTTGCTTTCTTT. Residues: CALQGRGVAFF.

This clonotype was found a few times. The chain links TRBV5-1 to TRBJ2-1, with D possibly matching TRBD2 (5 bases). The CDR3 contains 16 residues. The V gene's germline CDR1 is SGHRS and CDR2 YFSETQ. V lost 3 bases to trimming and J lost 0 bases, with 13 bases between them. The CDR3 coding sequence is TGCGCCAGCAGCTCACACCTAGGGAGCTCCTACAATGAGCAGTTCTTC. Its translation: CASSSHLGSSYNEQFF.

The sample holds a few counts of this clonotype. The J gene is TRBJ2-7, the V gene TRBV12-3 or TRBV12-4; 12 bases map to TRBD2. The CDR3 length is 16 residues. V lost 4 bases to trimming and J lost 3 bases; unmatched junction nucleotides: 7. The CDR3 spells CASSSIVTSGSYEQYF. DNA of the CDR3: TGTGCCAGCAGTTCTATTGTGACTAGCGGGAGCTACGAGCAGTACTTC.

This clonotype has a count of ten or more. This CDR3 reads CSARDRISGSSPEQYF. The DNA for the CDR3 is TGCAGTGCTAGAGATCGAATTAGCGGGAGCTCCCCCGAGCAGTACTTC. The V call is TRBV20-1, the J call TRBJ2-7, with 9 bases aligning to TRBD2. With V trimmed by 0 bases and J by 6 bases, 12 bases remained unmatched. The CDR3 sequence is 16 residues long. Germline CDR1 is DFQATT and CDR2 is SNEGSKA (reference sequence).

Many counts were recorded for this clonotype. The rearrangement uses TRBV28 and TRBJ1-2, with no clear D. Per the germline V gene, CDR1 is MDHEN and CDR2 is SYDVKM. The CDR3 spans 12 residues. V gave up 7 bases and J gave up 5 bases, with 11 bases separating them. DNA for the CDR3: TGTGCCAGCAACACAGTCTATTATGGCTACACCTTC. It codes for CASNTVYYGYTF.

The table lists this clonotype with a few counts. CDR3 sequence: CSVEASGRGEQYF. In DNA form, the CDR3 reads TGCAGCGTTGAAGCTAGCGGGAGGGGCGAGCAGTACTTC. V and J are TRBV29-1 and TRBJ2-7, with TRBD2 identical over 12 bases. The CDR3 is made up of 13 amino acids. The germline V gene has CDR1 SQVTM and CDR2 ANQGSEA. V was pared by 1 base and J by 6 bases, with 1 base of the junction left unmatched.

This chain connects TRBV13 to TRBJ1-6, with D unresolved. CDR3 size: 14 residues. The V end was cut by 3 bases, the J end by 9 bases, with 12 bases between. The V gene's germline CDR1 is PRHDT and CDR2 FYEKMQ (reference sequence). CDR3 in amino acids: CASSLGNVGSPLHF. CDR3 nucleotide sequence: TGTGCCAGCAGCTTGGGGAACGTGGGTTCACCCCTCCACTTT.

V gene TRBV20-1 combines with J gene TRBJ2-2; 10 nucleotides match TRBD2. The length of the CDR3 is 17 residues. Trimming took 0 bases from V and 2 from J; bases not matched to a gene: 6. Per germline, CDR1 DFQATT and CDR2 SNEGSKA (reference sequence). The CDR3 is CSARDIIAGGNTGELFF. As DNA, the CDR3 is TGCAGTGCTAGAGATATAATAGCGGGAGGTAACACCGGGGAGCTGTTTTTT.

This clonotype showed up just a few times. The chain combines TRBV6-2 or TRBV6-3 with TRBJ2-1; 10 bases map to TRBD2. CDR1 and CDR2 from the germline V gene are MNHEY and SVGEGT. Trimming removed 4 bases from V and 9 bases from J; junction bases left unmatched: 15. The CDR3 loop spans 17 amino acids. CDR3 in DNA: TGTGCCAGCAGTTCAGGGACTAGCGTTACTCTACTTATTGAGCAGTTCTTC. Protein sequence: CASSSGTSVTLLIEQFF.

This chain links TRBV20-1 with TRBJ2-1; D unresolved. The CDR3 is made up of 16 amino acids. The V and J ends lost 6 bases and 3 bases respectively, with 21 bases between them. Germline V gives CDR1 DFQATT, CDR2 SNEGSKA (reference sequence). CDR3 sequence: CSAREQFQGFYNEQFF. Here the CDR3 DNA reads TGCAGTGCCCGAGAACAGTTCCAAGGGTTCTACAATGAGCAGTTCTTC.

A word on this clonotype: The CDR3 carries no conserved terminal phenylalanine or tryptophan, so it likely arises from a read error. The V and J genes are TRBV7-2 and TRBJ2-1; D is unresolved. The CDR3 has 11 amino acids. Germline V gene data show CDR1 as SGHTA and CDR2 as FQGNSA. Trimming shortened V by 10 bases and J by 3 bases, and 7 bases separated the two germline ends. This chain's CDR3 is CAMNSYNEQFL. The CDR3 DNA reads as TGTGCCATGAATAGCTACAATGAGCAGTTCCTC.

This clonotype was observed a few times. The V call is TRBV5-1, the J call TRBJ2-5; the D is unclear. With 4 bases removed from V and 0 bases from J, the gap between germline ends came to 19 bases. CDR1 is SGHRS, CDR2 YFSETQ, per germline. The CDR3 runs 17 residues. The CDR3 sequence: CASSTQNPTPYQETQYF. The CDR3 DNA reads TGCGCCAGCAGCACACAAAACCCCACCCCTTACCAAGAGACCCAGTACTTC.

This clonotype was counted ten times or more. The chain joins TRBV28 to TRBJ2-1; 10 positions match TRBD1. This CDR3 has 15 residues. Germline CDR1 and CDR2: MDHEN and SYDVKM. The V and J ends lost 4 bases and 4 bases, in that order; junction bases with no gene match: 4. CDR3 sequence reads: CASSSRTGGYNEQFF. The CDR3 nucleotides read TGTGCCAGCAGTTCCCGGACAGGGGGGTACAATGAGCAGTTCTTC.

This clonotype was found many times. This rearrangement joins TRBV28 to TRBJ2-7; D is ambiguous. CDR3 size: 14 residues. V lost 6 bases to trimming and J lost 6 bases, with 18 bases between them. Germline V gene data show CDR1 as MDHEN and CDR2 as SYDVKM. The CDR3 nucleotides are TGTGCCAGCAGCTTCTTCGACCCGCGAGGCGAGCAGTACTTC. As protein: CASSFFDPRGEQYF. The variable domain in full, with the rest retrieved from reference TRBV28 and TRBJ2-7, is DVKVTQSSRYLVKRTGEKVFLECVQDMDHENMFWYRQDPGLGLRLIYFSYDVKMKEKGDIPEGYSVSREKKERFSLILESASTNQTSMYLCASSFFDPRGEQYFGPGTRLTVT.

This clonotype was counted only a few times. The chain has TRBV4-1 and TRBJ2-7; possible D gene TRBD1, 6 bases. This CDR3 has 15 amino acids. Germline loops: CDR1 MGHRA, CDR2 YSYEKL. Trimming cost V 1 base and J 4 bases, with 14 bases left between them. The CDR3 region is CASSQAAGTSYEQYF. The CDR3 nucleotides are TGCGCCAGCAGCCAAGCCGCAGGGACAAGTTACGAGCAGTACTTC.

This CDR3 reads CASSIGGGIADPPQHF. CDR3 nucleotide sequence: TGTGCCAGTAGTATAGGGGGAGGGATCGCGGATCCGCCCCAGCATTTT. This chain uses TRBV19 with TRBJ1-5; D unresolved. Germline values: CDR1 LNHDA, CDR2 SQIVND (reference sequence). V dropped 1 base and J dropped 9 bases, with 19 bases sitting between them. The CDR3 totals 16 residues.

This clonotype was counted at least ten times. The rearrangement links TRBV11-2 to TRBJ2-1; 12 bases line up with TRBD2. The germline V gene encodes CDR1 SGHAT and CDR2 FQNNGV. CDR3 length: 17 amino acids. The V segment lost 5 bases and the J segment 5 bases; nucleotides outside the gene matches: 10. Here the CDR3 reads CASSIPTSGSSHNEQFF. CDR3 coding DNA: TGTGCCAGCAGCATCCCGACTAGCGGGAGTAGCCACAATGAGCAGTTCTTC.

This clonotype was detected only a few times. The rearrangement uses TRBV5-1 and TRBJ2-3; 11 bases are a match to TRBD2. With 0 bases clipped from V and 4 bases from J, the junction kept 4 bases outside the gene matches. CDR3 length: 16 residues. CDR1 is SGHRS and CDR2 is YFSETQ in the germline V gene. The CDR3 DNA is TGCGCCAGCAGCTTGGATTTACTAGCGGGAGCAGATACGCAGTATTTT. Translated, it gives CASSLDLLAGADTQYF.

This clonotype was seen a handful of times. This chain joins TRBV20-1 and TRBJ2-2; 8 positions match TRBD1. Trimming removed 0 bases from V and 5 bases from J; junction bases left unmatched: 23. Germline V gene lookup returns CDR1 DFQATT and CDR2 SNEGSKA (reference sequence). The CDR3 spans 21 residues. The CDR3 DNA is TGCAGTGCTAGAGATCTCTACAGGGTGTCGATTCAGGGGGCTCGGACCGGGGAGCTGTTTTTT. This gives the protein CSARDLYRVSIQGARTGELFF.

Only a few counts were recorded for this clonotype. CDR3 bases: TGTGCCAGTAGTCCACTAAACGCGAACACCGGGGAGCTGTTTTTT. It translates to CASSPLNANTGELFF. V is TRBV19 and J is TRBJ2-2; D gene unclear. V lost 5 bases, J lost 0 bases, and 10 bases lay in between. The CDR3 is 15 residues long. The germline CDR1 and CDR2 sequences are LNHDA and SQIVND (reference sequence).

This chain joins TRBV6-1 and TRBJ2-3; D gene unclear. V lost 8 bases, J lost 5 bases, and 14 bases lay in between. CDR1 is MNHNS, CDR2 SASEGT, per germline. There are 13 residues in the CDR3. The CDR3 loop is CASGWLERDTQYF. The CDR3 nucleotides are TGTGCCAGCGGTTGGCTAGAGCGAGATACGCAGTATTTT.

This clonotype was counted a few times. A read error may produce the germline difference seen at one junction end. The rearrangement joins TRBV2 to TRBJ2-1, with TRBD2 matching over 9 bases. Germline V gives CDR1 SNHLY, CDR2 FYNNEI. CDR3 size: 14 residues. The CDR3 sequence: CASIAGEIYNEQSF. CDR3 sequence (DNA): TGTGCCAGCATAGCGGGAGAGATTTACAATGAGCAGTCCTTC.

The chain couples TRBV6-5 to TRBJ1-3; 7 bases match TRBD1. The germline CDR1 and CDR2 sequences are MNHEY and SVGAGI. The V gene end was trimmed by 2 bases and the J gene end by 0 bases; junction bases not matched to a gene: 4. This CDR3 region has 16 residues. CDR3 sequence reads: CASSYPTGHSGNTIYF. The DNA for the CDR3 is TGTGCCAGCAGTTACCCGACAGGGCACTCTGGAAACACCATATATTTT.